These T cell receptor beta chains were read from a single sample in a study of cytomegalovirus exposure and HLA in healthy donors. Measured with immunoSEQ multiplex PCR; TCRdb has only the in-frame clones, and not every one. The sample consists of some 140,000 clones, nearly 80% of them appearing once. Sequencing was performed on PBMCs. These receptors all stem from a young man in good health and CMV-seronegative. CDR3s leave out the opening cysteine and the closing phenylalanine or tryptophan. D genes are given only for firm matches.

d_call	v_call	j_call	cdr3_aa
.	TRBV28	TRBJ1-5	ASSLPTGYRQPQH
.	TRBV28	TRBJ1-1	ASRERVTEAF
TRBD2	TRBV18	TRBJ2-1	ASSPRAPLAGLGNEQF
.	TRBV6-5	TRBJ2-7	ASSYTGTSAYEQY
TRBD1	TRBV27	TRBJ1-4	ASSTQGALNEKLF
.	TRBV27	TRBJ2-6	ASSLHSGANVLT
TRBD1	TRBV10-3	TRBJ2-5	AIRDDRGVGTQY
.	TRBV6-6	TRBJ1-4	ASTRPTARNEKLF
.	TRBV6-5	TRBJ2-5	ASSYIYSGLQETQY
TRBD1	TRBV6-5	TRBJ2-5	ASTGQAQETQY
.	TRBV5-1	TRBJ2-7	ASSPGAIEQY
.	TRBV5-4	TRBJ2-1	ASRQGSNEQF
.	TRBV9	TRBJ1-2	ASTTPQTGHGYT
.	TRBV10-3	TRBJ2-5	AISESGSQETQY
TRBD2	TRBV19	TRBJ2-7	ASSPRTSPTGEEQY
TRBD2	TRBV6-5	TRBJ2-1	ASSEGTSPGEQF
TRBD2	TRBV5-4	TRBJ2-1	ASSPLPTSGVRDEQF
.	TRBV7-7	TRBJ2-7	ASSPTRFFSYNEQY
TRBD1	TRBV19	TRBJ1-3	ASSMGDSSSGNTIY
.	TRBV28	TRBJ1-2	ASSPTGGNYGYT
.	TRBV5-1	TRBJ2-1	ASSLRLESSEQF
TRBD2	TRBV27	TRBJ2-1	ASKTPGLAALRYNEQF
.	TRBV11-2	TRBJ2-5	ASRLGQGETQY
TRBD2	TRBV29-1	TRBJ2-3	SAGGSGRQY
TRBD2	TRBV5-1	TRBJ2-3	ASRASGASEGTQY
.	TRBV7-2	TRBJ2-7	ASSLANMPYEQY
TRBD2	TRBV7-2	TRBJ2-7	ASSSSGTSGQNEQY
TRBD1	TRBV5-1	TRBJ1-1	ASSAPKGRDRNLNTEAF
TRBD1	TRBV11-2	TRBJ1-2	ASSRNQGAGYGYT
.	TRBV28	TRBJ1-5	ASSFSRGSQPQH
TRBD1	TRBV27	TRBJ2-1	ASSPRTGVYNEQF
.	TRBV9	TRBJ2-2	ASSPGLLSTGELF
.	TRBV25-1	TRBJ1-1	ASRKGRTEAF
.	TRBV5-5	TRBJ1-3	ASRLSGNTIY
TRBD1	TRBV6-5	TRBJ1-1	ASTNPTGSTEAF
TRBD2	TRBV9	TRBJ2-3	ASSVVTTSGADTQY
.	TRBV11-3	TRBJ2-7	ASSLGGITGAYEQY
TRBD2	TRBV7-2	TRBJ2-5	ASSLAGLAGGPPY
TRBD1	TRBV5-6	.	ASSQGQSYEQY
TRBD1	TRBV2	TRBJ2-7	ASKPPGQGREQY
TRBD1	TRBV27	.	ASSLGLPGQGIPYEQY
.	TRBV4-1	TRBJ2-7	ASSQFQRDGRGEQY
TRBD2	TRBV4-3	TRBJ2-1	ASSQDPLAGSYNEQF
TRBD1	TRBV7-2	TRBJ2-2	ASSLSGQGAAGELF
TRBD1	TRBV19	TRBJ1-1	ASSVGQGRWTEAF